This entry lists 12 T cell receptor beta chains sequenced from one sample in a study of T and B cells in COVID-19 patients. BIOMED2 TRB-A/B primer pools were used in multiplex TRB PCR. TCRdb re-called the multiplex PCR reads through MiXCR, storing one row per CDR3 protein. This table holds about 22,000 distinct CDR3 sequences, 25% to 30% found once. From blood, about 240-550 ng of genomic DNA served as TRB template. Sequencing used blood. These receptors were taken from a human donor who had recovered from COVID-19.

CDR3 region: CASNGRSGGDSYEQYF. CDR3 nucleotide sequence: TGTGCCAGCAACGGTAGGAGCGGGGGGGACTCCTACGAGCAGTACTTC. This chain joins TRBV11-2 and TRBJ2-7; 10 bases match TRBD2. The V gene end was trimmed by 7 bases and the J gene end by 0 bases; junction bases not matched to a gene: 9. CDR3 length: 16 residues. CDR1 and CDR2 from the germline V gene are SGHAT and FQNNGV.

CDR3 protein: CASSQRGREQFF. CDR3 nucleotides: TGTGCCAGCAGCCAAAGGGGGCGTGAGCAGTTCTTC. The genes are TRBV14 and TRBJ2-1, with 7 bases lining up with TRBD1. Germline V gene data show CDR1 as SGHDN and CDR2 as FVKESK. The CDR3 spans 12 residues. Trimming cost V 2 bases and J 9 bases; bases outside gene matches: 1.

V usage is TRBV6-5 and J usage is TRBJ2-5; TRBD2 might be the D (7 bases). The CDR3 loop spans 15 amino acids. V was clipped by 7 bases and J by 4 bases, with 19 bases between them. Germline V gene lookup returns CDR1 MNHEY and CDR2 SVGAGI. The CDR3, as DNA: TGTGCCAGCAACGCTGAAAGGGGGAGGGGAGAGACCCAGTACTTC. It translates to CASNAERGRGETQYF.

The J gene is TRBJ2-3, the V gene TRBV7-9, with D hard to call. V lost 1 base, J lost 4 bases, and 3 bases lay in between. Germline values: CDR1 SEHNR, CDR2 FQNEAQ (reference sequence). The CDR3 is 12 residues long. The CDR3 DNA follows: TGTGCCAGCAGCTTAGGCCCAGATACGCAGTATTTT. Its translation is CASSLGPDTQYF. Based on the CDR3 plus reference TRBV7-9 and TRBJ2-3, the full variable domain is DTGVSQNPRHKITKRGQNVTFRCDPISEHNRLYWYRQTLGQGPEFLTYFQNEAQLEKSRLLSDRFSAERPKGSFSTLEIQRTEQGDSAMYLCASSLGPDTQYFGPGTRLTVL.

This clonotype was observed at least ten times. The chain is built from TRBV12-3 or TRBV12-4 and TRBJ1-2; D may be TRBD1 (5 bases). The V end lost 3 bases, the J end lost 4 bases, and 12 bases lay between the germline ends. This CDR3 is 14 amino acids long. The chain's CDR3 is CASSFRQTPYGYTF. CDR3 in DNA: TGTGCCAGCAGTTTCAGACAGACTCCCTATGGCTACACCTTC.

Judged by abundance, this clonotype is medium-sized. The gene calls are TRBV29-1 and TRBJ2-3, with D tentatively TRBD2 (5 bases). Trimming removed 8 bases at V and 1 base at J, with 16 bases between. The CDR3 contains 14 residues. Germline lookup yields CDR1 SQVTM and CDR2 ANQGSEA. The CDR3 DNA reads as TGCAGCACCACGGGCCTCGGGGGCACAGATACGCAGTATTTT. Residues: CSTTGLGGTDTQYF.

This clonotype is judged medium-sized. This chain links TRBV12-3 or TRBV12-4 with TRBJ2-2; D might be TRBD1 (5 bases). This CDR3 is built from 15 residues. V lost 5 bases to trimming and J lost 4 bases, with 14 bases between them. This CDR3 is CASSPTAASTGELFF. The CDR3, as DNA: TGTGCCAGCAGTCCGACAGCCGCGAGCACCGGGGAGCTGTTTTTT.

This clonotype was counted a few times. The chain has TRBV12-3 or TRBV12-4 and TRBJ2-7; D unclear. Trimming removed 2 bases at V and 3 bases at J, with 8 bases between. The CDR3 has 13 residues. Here the CDR3 DNA reads TGTGCCAGCAGTTTATATGGGATCTACGAGCAGTACTTC. It encodes CASSLYGIYEQYF.

The chain couples TRBV14 to TRBJ2-1; possibly TRBD2 for D (6 bases). In germline, CDR1 is SGHDN, CDR2 FVKESK. V lost 3 bases to trimming and J lost 7 bases, with 19 bases between them. CDR3 length equals 16 residues. The CDR3 reads CASSHTYFPGRNEQFF. Written as DNA, the CDR3 is TGTGCCAGCAGCCATACCTACTTCCCAGGGAGGAATGAGCAGTTCTTC.

This clonotype was seen only once. The chain carries TRBV7-9 and TRBJ1-1; TRBD1 agrees at 8 bases. The CDR3 is 14 amino acids. CDR1 and CDR2 (germline): SEHNR, FQNEAQ (reference sequence). The junction had 8 bases not matched to a gene; V was cut back by 7 bases and J by 4 bases. The CDR3: CASTPDRAATEAFF. CDR3 coding DNA: TGTGCCAGCACCCCGGACAGGGCGGCCACTGAAGCTTTCTTT.

CDR3 sequence (DNA): TGTGCCAGCAGTTACTCCGTGACTAGCGGGACGGAGACCCAGTACTTC. Its protein product is CASSYSVTSGTETQYF. The chain is built from TRBV6-5 and TRBJ2-5, with TRBD2 matching 11 bases. The CDR3 has 16 residues. V lost 0 bases to trimming and J lost 5 bases; unmatched junction nucleotides: 5. The germline V gene has CDR1 MNHEY and CDR2 SVGAGI.

This clonotype appeared many times. This sequence joins TRBV6-5 and TRBJ2-3; no reliable D call. The CDR3 spans 12 residues. Germline CDR1 MNHEY, CDR2 SVGAGI. Trimming took 0 bases from V and 4 from J, leaving 2 bases between them. The DNA of the CDR3 is TGTGCCAGCAGTTACTCCCCAGATACGCAGTATTTT. Protein sequence: CASSYSPDTQYF.